This TCR beta chain was documented in a study of blood T cell repertoires in COVID-19. V lost 3 bases and J lost 2, with 15 bases in between. The CDR3 length is 16 residues. Germline assignment: CDR1 SGDLS and CDR2 YYNGEE. Original processing methods: Amplification of reference gene primers was used by the study to estimate nucleated cell counts. Using immunoSEQ multiplex PCR, the repertoire was profiled, and TCRdb retains in-frame clones only, with some absent. The D gene and trimming were derived from the DNA, and the V and J assignments and clone size from that table. This sample yields approximately 290,000 clones, of which around 91% are seen a single time; about 12% belongs to the top ten.

This TCR was sampled from an older woman with acute or convalescent COVID-19. This rearrangement joins TRBV9 to TRBJ1-3, with D hard to call. The source material was peripheral blood. DNA for the CDR3: TGTGCCAGCAGCGACTCTCCGGGAGGGCCTGGAAACACCATATATTTT. Its protein product is CASSDSPGGPGNTIYF.